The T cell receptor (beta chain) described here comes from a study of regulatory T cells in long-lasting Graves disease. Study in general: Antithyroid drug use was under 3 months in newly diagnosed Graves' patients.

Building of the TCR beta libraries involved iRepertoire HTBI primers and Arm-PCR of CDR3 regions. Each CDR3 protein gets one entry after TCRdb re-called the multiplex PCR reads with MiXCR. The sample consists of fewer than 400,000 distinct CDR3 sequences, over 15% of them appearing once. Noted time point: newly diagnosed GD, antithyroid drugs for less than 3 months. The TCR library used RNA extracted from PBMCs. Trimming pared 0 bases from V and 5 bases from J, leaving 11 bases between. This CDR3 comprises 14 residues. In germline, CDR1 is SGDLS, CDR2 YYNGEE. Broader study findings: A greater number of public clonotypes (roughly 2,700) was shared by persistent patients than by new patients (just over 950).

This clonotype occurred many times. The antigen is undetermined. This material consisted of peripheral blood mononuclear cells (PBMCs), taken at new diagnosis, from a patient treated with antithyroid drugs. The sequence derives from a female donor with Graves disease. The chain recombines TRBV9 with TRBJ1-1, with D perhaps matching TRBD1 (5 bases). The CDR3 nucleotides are TGTGCCAGCAGCGTAGGATCGGGGGTTACTGAAGCTTTCTTT. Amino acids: CASSVGSGVTEAFF.